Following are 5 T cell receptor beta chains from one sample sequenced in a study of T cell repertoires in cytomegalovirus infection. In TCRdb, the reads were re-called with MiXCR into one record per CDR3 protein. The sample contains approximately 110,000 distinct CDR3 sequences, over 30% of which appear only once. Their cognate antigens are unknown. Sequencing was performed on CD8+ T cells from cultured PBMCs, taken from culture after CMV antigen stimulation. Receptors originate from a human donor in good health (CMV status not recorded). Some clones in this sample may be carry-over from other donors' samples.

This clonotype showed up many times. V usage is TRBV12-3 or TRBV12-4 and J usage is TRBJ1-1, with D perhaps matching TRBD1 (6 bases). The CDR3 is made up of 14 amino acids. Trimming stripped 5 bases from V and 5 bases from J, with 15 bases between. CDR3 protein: CASSPQGSGTEAFF. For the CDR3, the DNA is TGTGCCAGCAGTCCACAGGGATCGGGAACTGAAGCTTTCTTT.

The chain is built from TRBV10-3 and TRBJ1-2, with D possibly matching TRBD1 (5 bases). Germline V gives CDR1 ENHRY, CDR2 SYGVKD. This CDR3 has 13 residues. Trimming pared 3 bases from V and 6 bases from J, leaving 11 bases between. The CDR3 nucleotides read TGTGCCATCAGTGAAGATTGGGGGGATGGCTACACCTTC. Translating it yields CAISEDWGDGYTF.

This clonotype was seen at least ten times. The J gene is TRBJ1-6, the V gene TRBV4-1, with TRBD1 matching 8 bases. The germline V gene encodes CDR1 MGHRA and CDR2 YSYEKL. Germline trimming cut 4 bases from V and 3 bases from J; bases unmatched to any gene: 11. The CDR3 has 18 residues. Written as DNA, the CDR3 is TGCGCCAGCAGCCGAAGGACAGGGCTGTCTTTCTATAATTCACCCCTCCACTTT. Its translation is CASSRRTGLSFYNSPLHF.

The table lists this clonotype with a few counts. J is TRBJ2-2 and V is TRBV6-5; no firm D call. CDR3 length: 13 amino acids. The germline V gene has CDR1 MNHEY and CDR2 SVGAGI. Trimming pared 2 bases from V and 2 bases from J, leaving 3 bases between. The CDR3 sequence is CASSYKNTGELFF. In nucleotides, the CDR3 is TGTGCCAGCAGTTACAAAAACACCGGGGAGCTGTTTTTT.

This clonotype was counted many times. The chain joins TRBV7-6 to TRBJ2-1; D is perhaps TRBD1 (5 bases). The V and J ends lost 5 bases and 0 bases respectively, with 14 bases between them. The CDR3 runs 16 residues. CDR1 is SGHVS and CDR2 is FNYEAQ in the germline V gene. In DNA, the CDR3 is TGTGCCAGCAGCGCAGACAGTACGAGCTCCTACAATGAGCAGTTCTTC. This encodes CASSADSTSSYNEQFF.